This T cell receptor beta chain was retrieved from a study of blood T cell repertoires in COVID-19 (dated by TCRdb to 2019 to 2021). With regard to the full study: The collaborator samples originated in the United States, Italy and Spain and spanned the acute and convalescent phases of COVID-19. The prospective study material was composed of cDNA or gDNA derived from T cells, B-cell-depleted T cells, or PBMCs. Where available, HLA class I and class II types were obtained from metadata supplied by the sample provider rather than from assay-based typing. Sample metadata almost always included a de-identified subject ID, COVID-19 status, age in years and sex. Deeply sampled blood TCRbeta repertoires from subjects exposed to, actively infected with, or recovered from COVID-19 were included in the dataset. A freely available public database, intended as a resource for researchers studying the immune response to SARS-CoV-2, is where the repertoires were released. The samples were drawn from two sources: the first 160 participants of the ongoing ImmuneRACE study, and over 950 subjects contributed by 6 global collaborators. The study at large found these results: Clinical and demographic metadata were provided uncurated, with the amount varying by source and participant.

TCRbeta CDR3 regions were amplified from genomic DNA using the immunoSEQ Assay, a bias-controlled multiplex PCR. On the authors' methods: The number of nucleated cells in each sample was estimated from the amplification of reference gene primers within the assay. Sequence reads were collapsed and filtered to measure the absolute abundance of every unique TCRbeta CDR3 rearrangement. For each sample, productive Simpson clonality was calculated as the square root of Simpson's diversity index over productive rearrangements. Imported from immuneACCESS, the table was reduced by TCRdb to in-frame sequences with V and J called. These copies leave out some clones; in studies compared against another copy, an unresolved V gene accounts for under half, and the cause of the remainder is not known. That table supplies the V and J calls and clone size; D and trimming were determined from the DNA. The sample table lists fewer than 300,000 clones, roughly 80% of them with a count of one. The ten largest account for more than 15% of the sample.

As to this clone: The target of this receptor is not known. Base qualities are missing; no much larger clone stands one base away.

Here V drops 5 bases and J drops 7 bases, and the junction holds 16 bases not matched to any gene. From cysteine to phenylalanine, the CDR3 is 16 amino acids long. Here the CDR3 DNA is all that survives: 48 bases in frame from base 1. CDR1 MNHEY and CDR2 SVGEGT were looked up in the germline V gene. In Seattle, one collaborating source enrolled patients while the infection was active and tracked those patients longitudinally over the course of disease. Collaborating institutions collected whole blood in K2EDTA tubes following their own protocols. For TCRbeta analysis, collaborators shipped samples as frozen whole blood, isolated PBMCs, or DNA extracted from either of those sample types.

The chain is made from TRBV6-2 or TRBV6-3 and TRBJ1-1; 7 middle bases align to TRBD1. This TCR was recovered from a person between 65 and 79 years old with COVID-19, enrolled during active disease. Sample: peripheral blood. The DNA sequence is TGTGCCAGCAGTACTTCAGGGGGACGGGGGTCTGTTGAAGCTTTCTTT. Its amino acids are CASSTSGGRGSVEAFF.